This is a list of T cell receptor beta chains from one sample in a study of blood T cell repertoires in COVID-19. Sequencing used immunoSEQ multiplex PCR; TCRdb keeps in-frame clones, though not all of them. The data contain some 230,000 clones, around 83% of them seen just once; the ten biggest clones take up around 0.97%. Specimen: peripheral blood. These TCRs come from a man aged 40-50 years with acute or convalescent COVID-19. Each CDR3 is given with its conserved first and last residue. D genes are given only for firm matches.

>.|TRBV7-2|TRBJ1-2
CASSLQGPDGYTF
TGTGCCAGCAGCTTGCAGGGGCCTGATGGCTACACCTTC
>.|TRBV27|TRBJ2-7
CASSLFGGFYEQYF
TGTGCCAGCAGTTTATTCGGAGGCTTCTACGAGCAGTACTTC
>.|TRBV28|TRBJ1-5
CASSILRPHGRNQPQHF
TGTGCCAGCAGTATTCTTAGGCCCCATGGGCGTAATCAGCCCCAGCATTTT
>.|TRBV5-6|TRBJ1-5
CASSLLNQPQHF
TGTGCCAGCAGCTTACTGAATCAGCCCCAGCATTTT
>.|TRBV30|TRBJ1-6
CAWKPRLEGRSNSPLHF
TGTGCCTGGAAGCCTCGATTAGAGGGAAGGTCGAATTCACCCCTCCACTTT
>.|TRBV7-2|TRBJ1-3
CASSFVSTSGNTIYF
TGTGCCAGCAGCTTTGTTAGTACCTCTGGAAACACCATATATTTT
>.|TRBV11-2|TRBJ2-3
CASSFGPQTQYF
TGTGCCAGCAGCTTTGGCCCCCAGACGCAGTATTTT
>TRBD2|TRBV7-3|TRBJ2-6
CASSWDYGLSGANVLTF
TGTGCCAGCAGCTGGGACTACGGGCTCTCTGGGGCCAACGTCCTGACTTTC
>.|TRBV3-1/TRBV3-2|TRBJ1-2
CASSQVGGAGYGYTF
TGTGCCAGCAGCCAAGTAGGGGGGGCCGGCTATGGCTACACCTTC
>.|TRBV4-1|TRBJ1-1
CASSHERGGRNTEAFF
TGCGCCAGCAGCCATGAAAGGGGGGGCCGGAACACTGAAGCTTTCTTT
>TRBD2|TRBV9|TRBJ2-3
CASSVERGTDTQYF
TGTGCCAGCAGCGTAGAGCGGGGGACAGATACGCAGTATTTT
>.|TRBV27|TRBJ2-5
CASSFQGFWTQYF
TGTGCCAGCAGTTTCCAGGGTTTTTGGACCCAGTACTTC
>.|TRBV19|TRBJ1-6
CASSITGMGSPLHF
TGTGCCAGTAGTATAACCGGGATGGGCTCACCCCTCCACTTT
>TRBD1|TRBV5-1|TRBJ2-2
CASSLEGQGTGELFF
TGCGCCAGCAGCTTGGAGGGACAGGGGACCGGGGAGCTGTTTTTT
>.|TRBV28|TRBJ2-6
CASSRDSSGANVLTF
TGTGCCAGCAGTCGAGACAGCTCTGGGGCCAACGTCCTGACTTTC
>TRBD2|TRBV5-1|TRBJ2-3
CASSLTSGGPSTDTQYF
TGCGCCAGCAGCTTAACTAGCGGGGGCCCGAGCACAGATACGCAGTATTTT
>.|TRBV3-1/TRBV3-2|TRBJ1-2
CASRGDGSYGYTF
TGTGCCAGCAGGGGGGACGGGAGTTATGGCTACACCTTC
>.|TRBV3-1/TRBV3-2|TRBJ1-2
CASSSYRVRGYTF
TGTGCCAGCAGCTCCTACAGGGTCCGGGGCTACACCTTC
>.|TRBV7-2|TRBJ1-2
CASTQFGAPTALYGYTF
TGTGCCAGCACCCAATTTGGGGCCCCGACCGCTCTTTATGGCTACACCTTC
>TRBD1|TRBV3-1/TRBV3-2|TRBJ1-1
CASSYYRGLDEAFF
TGTGCCAGCAGCTATTACAGGGGTTTGGATGAAGCTTTCTTT
>.|TRBV2|TRBJ2-7
CASSGGRAYEQYF
TGTGCCAGCAGTGGGGGGCGCGCCTACGAGCAGTACTTC
>TRBD2|TRBV11-1|TRBJ2-7
CASSLAKRGDSYEQYF
TGTGCCAGCAGCTTAGCTAAGCGGGGGGACTCCTACGAGCAGTACTTC
>TRBD2|TRBV4-3|TRBJ2-2
CASSPLPSLAGDTGELFF
TGCGCCAGCAGCCCCTTACCGTCCCTAGCGGGGGACACCGGGGAGCTGTTTTTT
>.|TRBV9|TRBJ1-1
CASSVARETEAFF
TGTGCCAGCAGCGTAGCGAGGGAGACTGAAGCTTTCTTT
>.|TRBV28|TRBJ1-1
CASSLVPSNTEAFF
TGTGCCAGCAGTTTAGTCCCCTCGAACACTGAAGCTTTCTTT
>.|TRBV4-1|TRBJ2-1
CASSLKGDSGSYNEQFF
TGCGCCAGCAGCCTAAAGGGTGATAGCGGCTCCTACAATGAGCAGTTCTTC
>.|TRBV9|TRBJ2-5
CASSVGLREETQYF
TGTGCCAGCAGCGTAGGCCTGAGGGAGGAGACCCAGTACTTC
>.|TRBV5-1|TRBJ1-5
CASSLDGPNQPQHF
TGCGCCAGCAGCTTGGATGGGCCCAATCAGCCCCAGCATTTT
>.|TRBV19|TRBJ1-3
CASSILGSGNTIYF
TGTGCCAGTAGTATTCTGGGCAGTGGAAACACCATATATTTT
>.|TRBV7-2|TRBJ2-1
CASSFKGAQGEQFF
TGTGCCAGCAGCTTTAAAGGGGCCCAAGGGGAGCAGTTCTTC
>TRBD1|TRBV29-1|TRBJ1-2
CSVELQGAHGYTF
TGCAGCGTTGAGCTACAGGGGGCGCATGGCTACACCTTC
>.|TRBV27|TRBJ1-5
CASSLSPGGDQPQHF
TGTGCCAGCAGTTTATCGCCGGGGGGGGATCAGCCCCAGCATTTT
>.|TRBV3-1/TRBV3-2|TRBJ1-1
CASSQETDKAFF
TGTGCCAGCAGCCAGGAGACAGACAAAGCTTTCTTT
>TRBD1|TRBV19|TRBJ1-2
CASSWTGYGYTF
TGTGCCAGTAGCTGGACAGGGTATGGCTACACCTTC
>.|TRBV9|TRBJ2-1
CASSPISQGLSYNEQFF
TGTGCCAGCAGCCCTATAAGCCAGGGTTTGTCCTACAATGAGCAGTTCTTC